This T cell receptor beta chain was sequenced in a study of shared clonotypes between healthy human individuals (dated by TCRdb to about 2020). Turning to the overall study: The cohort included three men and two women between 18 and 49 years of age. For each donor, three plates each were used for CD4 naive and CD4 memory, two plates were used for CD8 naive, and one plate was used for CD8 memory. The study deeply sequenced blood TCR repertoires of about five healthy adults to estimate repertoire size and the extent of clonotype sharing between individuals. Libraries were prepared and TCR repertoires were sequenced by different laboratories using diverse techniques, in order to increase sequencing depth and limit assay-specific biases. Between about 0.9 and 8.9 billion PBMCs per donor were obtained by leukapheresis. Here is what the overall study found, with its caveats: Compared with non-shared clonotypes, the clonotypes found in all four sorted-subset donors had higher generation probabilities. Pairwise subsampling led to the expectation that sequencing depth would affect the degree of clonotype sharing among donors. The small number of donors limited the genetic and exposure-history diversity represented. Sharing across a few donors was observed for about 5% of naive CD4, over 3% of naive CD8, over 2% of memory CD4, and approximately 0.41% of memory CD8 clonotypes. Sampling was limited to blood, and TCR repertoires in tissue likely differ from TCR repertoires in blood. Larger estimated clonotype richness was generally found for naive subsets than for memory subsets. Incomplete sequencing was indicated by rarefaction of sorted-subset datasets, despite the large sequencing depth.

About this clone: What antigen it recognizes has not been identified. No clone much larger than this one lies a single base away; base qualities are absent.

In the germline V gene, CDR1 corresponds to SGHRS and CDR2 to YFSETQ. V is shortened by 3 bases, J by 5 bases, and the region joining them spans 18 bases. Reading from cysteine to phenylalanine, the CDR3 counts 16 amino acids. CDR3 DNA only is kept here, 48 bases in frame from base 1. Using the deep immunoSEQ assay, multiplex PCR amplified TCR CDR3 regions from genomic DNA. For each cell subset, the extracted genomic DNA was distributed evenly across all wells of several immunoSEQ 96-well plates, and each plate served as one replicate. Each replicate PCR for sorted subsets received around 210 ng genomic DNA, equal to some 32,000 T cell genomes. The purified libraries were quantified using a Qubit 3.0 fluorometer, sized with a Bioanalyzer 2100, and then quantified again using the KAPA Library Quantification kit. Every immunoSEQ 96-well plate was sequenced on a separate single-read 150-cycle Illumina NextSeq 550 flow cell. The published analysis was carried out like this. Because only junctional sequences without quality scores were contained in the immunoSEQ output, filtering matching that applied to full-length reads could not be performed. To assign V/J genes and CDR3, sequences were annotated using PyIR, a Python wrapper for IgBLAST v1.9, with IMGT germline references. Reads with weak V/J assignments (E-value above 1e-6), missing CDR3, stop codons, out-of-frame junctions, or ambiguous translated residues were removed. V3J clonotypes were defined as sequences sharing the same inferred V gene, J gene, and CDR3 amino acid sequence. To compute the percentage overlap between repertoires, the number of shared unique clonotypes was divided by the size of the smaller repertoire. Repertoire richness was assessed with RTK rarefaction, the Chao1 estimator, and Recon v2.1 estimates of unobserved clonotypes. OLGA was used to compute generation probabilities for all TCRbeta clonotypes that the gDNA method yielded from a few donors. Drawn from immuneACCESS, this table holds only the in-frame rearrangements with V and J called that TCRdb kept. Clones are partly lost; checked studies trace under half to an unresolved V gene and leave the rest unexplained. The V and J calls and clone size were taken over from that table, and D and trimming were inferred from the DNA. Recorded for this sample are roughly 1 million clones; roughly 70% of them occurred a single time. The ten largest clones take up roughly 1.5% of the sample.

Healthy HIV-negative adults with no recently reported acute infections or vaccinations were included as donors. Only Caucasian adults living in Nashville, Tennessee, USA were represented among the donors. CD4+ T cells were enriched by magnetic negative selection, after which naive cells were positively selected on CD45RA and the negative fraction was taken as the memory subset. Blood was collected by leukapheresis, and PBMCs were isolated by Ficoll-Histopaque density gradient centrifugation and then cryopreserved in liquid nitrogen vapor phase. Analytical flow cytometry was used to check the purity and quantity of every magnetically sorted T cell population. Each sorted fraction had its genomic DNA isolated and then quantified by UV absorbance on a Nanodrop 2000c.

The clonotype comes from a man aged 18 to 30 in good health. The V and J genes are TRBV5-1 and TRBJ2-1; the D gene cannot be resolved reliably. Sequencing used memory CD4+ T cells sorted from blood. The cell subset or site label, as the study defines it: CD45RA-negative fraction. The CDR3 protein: CASSSRPALAHNEQFF. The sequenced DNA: TGCGCCAGCAGCTCCCGGCCCGCACTGGCCCACAATGAGCAGTTCTTC.